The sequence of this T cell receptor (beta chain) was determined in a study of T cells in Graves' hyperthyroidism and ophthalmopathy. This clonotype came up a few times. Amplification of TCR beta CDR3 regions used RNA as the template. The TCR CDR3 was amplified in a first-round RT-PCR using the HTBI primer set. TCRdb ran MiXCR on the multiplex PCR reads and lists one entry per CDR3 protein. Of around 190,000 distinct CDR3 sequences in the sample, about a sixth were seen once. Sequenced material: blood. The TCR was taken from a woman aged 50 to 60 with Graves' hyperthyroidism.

The CDR3 sequence is CASSQIKGIGTEAFF. CDR3 nucleotide sequence: TGTGCCAGCAGCCAAATCAAGGGGATCGGGACTGAAGCTTTCTTT. This rearrangement joins TRBV14 to TRBJ1-1, with a possible D match to TRBD1 (5 bases). Germline V gene data show CDR1 as SGHDN and CDR2 as FVKESK. There are 15 residues in the CDR3. Deletions cut 2 bases from V and 5 bases from J, with 15 bases between.